The clone carrying this TCR beta chain was seen repeatedly, ten times or more. Antigen unknown. The source of the sample is a study of T cells in Graves' hyperthyroidism and ophthalmopathy. Amplification of TCR beta CDR3 regions used RNA as the template. First-round RT-PCR of the TCR CDR3 relied on the HTBI primer set. TCRdb re-derived calls from the multiplex PCR reads in MiXCR, one entry per CDR3 protein. The profile shows approximately 510,000 distinct CDR3 sequences, around 21% of them singletons. The authors deemed Graves' hyperthyroidism stable absent ophthalmopathy progression within 18 months. Disease duration under 2 months; hyperthyroidism patients were aged 18 to 65. The authors obtained PBMCs from about 9 ml of fresh peripheral blood. Notes on the study in general: Most thyroid clonotypes that were expanded above 0.001 also turned up in blood.

The receptor's source is a young man with Graves' hyperthyroidism. Material for sequencing was blood.

CDR3 coding DNA: TGTGCCAGTAGCCCTCCCGGACTAGCGGGGCCAAGGGAGACCCAGTACTTC. Amino acid sequence: CASSPPGLAGPRETQYF. The chain recombines TRBV19 with TRBJ2-5, with 12 bases fitting TRBD2. J was trimmed by 5 bases and V by 6 bases; bases with no gene match: 13. Germline CDR1 and CDR2: LNHDA and SQIVND (reference sequence). CDR3 length: 17 amino acids.